Shown below are 30 T cell receptor beta chains from a single sample sequenced in a study of blood T cells in healthy people across ages. PCR was performed a second time for about 7 to 12 cycles using a sample-barcoded 5' primer and a J-beta primer mix. TCRdb re-called the 5' RACE reads with MiXCR, one entry per CDR3 protein. The sample records roughly 1.5 million distinct CDR3 sequences, roughly 43% being singletons. Sequencing used blood. These receptors were taken from a woman under 30 in good health.

This clonotype showed up just a few times. The V and J genes are TRBV12-3 or TRBV12-4 and TRBJ2-7; 11 bases map to TRBD1. The CDR3 contains 14 residues. Losses at the gene ends were 7 bases for V and 4 bases for J; bases not matched to a gene: 6. The CDR3 loop reads CASTKDRGPYEQYF. CDR3 DNA sequence: TGTGCCAGCACCAAGGACAGGGGGCCGTACGAGCAGTACTTC.

The rearrangement links TRBV18 to TRBJ2-5, with D hard to call. This CDR3 spans 16 amino acids. V was clipped by 2 bases and J by 5 bases, with 18 bases between them. Germline V CDR1 and CDR2: KGHSH, LQKENI. The DNA of the CDR3 is TGTGCCAGCTCACCAGTGCTTCCCGGTTTAGTGGAGACCCAGTACTTC. This codes for CASSPVLPGLVETQYF.

This clonotype was counted ten times or more. V is TRBV7-2 and J is TRBJ2-3; D is uncertain. Between the trimmed V and J ends, which lost 5 bases and 6 bases, there was a span of 9 bases. Germline V gives CDR1 SGHTA, CDR2 FQGNSA. CDR3 length: 12 amino acids. The CDR3 nucleotides are TGTGCCAGCAGCCTACGGGCGGATACGCAGTATTTT. This codes for CASSLRADTQYF.

This clonotype showed up just a few times. This chain connects TRBV3-1 to TRBJ2-5, with 9 bases identical to TRBD2. The junction had 5 bases not matched to a gene; V was cut back by 4 bases and J by 2 bases. The CDR3 totals 15 residues. Germline-derived CDR1 and CDR2 are LGHDT and YNNKEL (reference sequence). The CDR3 region is CASSRSTSGQETQYF. The CDR3 region has the DNA TGTGCCAGCAGCCGATCGACTAGCGGACAAGAGACCCAGTACTTC.

V usage is TRBV7-2 and J usage is TRBJ2-7; D possibly matches TRBD1 or TRBD2 (5 bases each). With 5 bases removed from V and 0 bases from J, the gap between germline ends came to 23 bases. CDR1 is SGHTA, CDR2 FQGNSA, per germline. CDR3 length: 18 amino acids. CDR3 sequence: CASSITTAGTSSSYEQYF. In DNA form, the CDR3 reads TGTGCCAGCAGCATCACAACCGCCGGGACGTCTAGCTCCTACGAGCAGTACTTC.

The V gene is TRBV12-3 or TRBV12-4, the J gene TRBJ2-1; D gene unclear. Deletions cut 8 bases from V and 0 bases from J, with 14 bases between. The CDR3 extends over 15 amino acids. The CDR3 nucleotides are TGTGCCAGCTACCCCCGGGTTAGCTCCTACAATGAGCAGTTCTTC. This encodes CASYPRVSSYNEQFF.

This chain uses TRBV28 with TRBJ1-2, with D uncertain. This CDR3 comprises 14 residues. Trimming pared 2 bases from V and 3 bases from J, leaving 10 bases between. Germline-derived CDR1 and CDR2 are MDHEN and SYDVKM. The DNA of the CDR3 is TGTGCCAGCAGTTTAGCCAGATCATACTATGGCTACACCTTC. Its protein is CASSLARSYYGYTF.

The chain links TRBV7-2 to TRBJ2-7, with TRBD2 as a possible D gene (6 bases). V was pared by 0 bases and J by 2 bases, with 11 bases between. CDR1 is SGHTA, CDR2 FQGNSA, per germline. The CDR3 runs to 15 residues. DNA of the CDR3: TGTGCCAGCAGCTTAGCTGGTAGCGGAGCCTACGAGCAGTACTTC. Translation: CASSLAGSGAYEQYF.

The count of this clonotype is one. The chain is built from TRBV15 and TRBJ2-2; 7 bases map to TRBD2. The CDR3 has 18 amino acids. V trimming: 2 bases; J trimming: 3 bases; junction bases outside the gene matches: 12. Germline V gives CDR1 LNHNV, CDR2 YYDKDF (reference sequence). Here the CDR3 reads CATSRSGPSGPYTGELFF. The CDR3 DNA is TGTGCCACCAGCAGATCGGGACCTAGCGGACCTTACACCGGGGAGCTGTTTTTT.

The V gene is TRBV11-2, the J gene TRBJ2-7, with D unclear. The germline V and J ends were trimmed by 5 bases and 5 bases, with 25 bases remaining between them. The CDR3 has 17 residues. The germline CDR1 and CDR2 sequences are SGHAT and FQNNGV. CDR3 bases: TGTGCCAGCAGCCCCCTATCTCCTAGGCGTTACCTTGACGAGCAGTACTTC. It yields the protein CASSPLSPRRYLDEQYF.

This clonotype was picked up a small number of times. J is TRBJ1-2 and V is TRBV2; D is uncertain. V lost 8 bases to trimming and J lost 4 bases, with 17 bases between them. The CDR3 sequence is 14 residues long. Germline loops: CDR1 SNHLY, CDR2 FYNNEI. Here the CDR3 reads CASSVGVLAYGYTF. CDR3 nucleotides: TGTGCCAGCTCCGTCGGGGTCCTGGCCTATGGCTACACCTTC.

The sample holds a few counts of this clonotype. The genes are TRBV9 and TRBJ2-3; 8 bases agree with TRBD1. The CDR3 contains 15 residues. Germline V lookup: CDR1 SGDLS, CDR2 YYNGEE. Trimming cost V 3 bases and J 3 bases; bases outside gene matches: 6. The CDR3 DNA reads TGTGCCAGCAGCGCAGAAACAGGGGGGACAGATACGCAGTATTTT. Its translation is CASSAETGGTDTQYF.

The chain carries TRBV20-1 and TRBJ2-3, with 9 bases matching TRBD2. The length of the CDR3 is 14 residues. V lost 3 bases, J lost 9 bases, and 10 bases stayed unmatched. CDR1 DFQATT and CDR2 SNEGSKA come from the germline V gene (reference sequence). The CDR3 loop reads CSARVSGGGRTQYF. The CDR3 DNA reads TGCAGTGCTAGGGTTAGCGGGGGCGGAAGGACGCAGTATTTT.

CDR3 region: CASRPSLAGVYNEQFF. CDR3 bases: TGTGCCAGCAGGCCTTCACTAGCGGGGGTTTACAATGAGCAGTTCTTC. This chain joins TRBV12-3 or TRBV12-4 and TRBJ2-1; TRBD2 aligns across 11 bases. V lost 6 bases to trimming and J lost 4 bases; unmatched junction nucleotides: 8. The CDR3 covers 16 residues.

V and J are TRBV9 and TRBJ2-5; D is unresolved. The better agreement between TRBJ2-7 and the DNA end casts doubt on the J call. Germline V lookup: CDR1 SGDLS, CDR2 YYNGEE. The CDR3 spans 15 residues. The CDR3 here is CASSPVGRGTDEQYF. The CDR3 bases are TGTGCCAGCAGCCCAGTCGGGCGAGGAACCGACGAGCAGTACTTC.

About this clonotype itself: The junction departs from the called germline gene at one end, perhaps through a read error. The chain has TRBV3-1 and TRBJ1-6; a weak D match, TRBD1 (6 bases). The CDR3 extends over 18 amino acids. CDR1 and CDR2 from the germline V gene are LGHDT and YNNKEL (reference sequence). In nucleotides, the CDR3 is TGTGCCATCAGCCAGTGGAAAACAGGGATAAGAGATAATTCACCCCTCCACTTT. Amino acids: CAISQWKTGIRDNSPLHF.

The chain combines TRBV6-2 or TRBV6-3 with TRBJ1-5; D remains ambiguous. V shed 2 bases and J shed 15 bases, with 17 bases lying between them. The CDR3 sequence is 13 residues long. Germline CDR1 reads MNHEY; CDR2 reads SVGEGT. CDR3 in amino acids: CASSYPWFGKAHF. The CDR3, as DNA: TGTGCCAGCAGTTACCCCTGGTTCGGGAAAGCGCATTTT.

In its sample, this clonotype was seen many times. The gene calls are TRBV4-2 and TRBJ2-7, with a weak D call TRBD2 (6 bases). V was clipped by 0 bases and J by 4 bases, with 16 bases between them. Looked up from germline, CDR1 is LGHNA and CDR2 is YNFKEQ. This CDR3 has 16 amino acids. CDR3 in DNA: TGTGCCAGCAGCCAAGATACGGCTAGCGCCCTTTACGAGCAGTACTTC. This gives the protein CASSQDTASALYEQYF.

This rearrangement joins TRBV20-1 to TRBJ2-3; D gene unclear. CDR1 DFQATT and CDR2 SNEGSKA come from the germline V gene (reference sequence). This CDR3 has 14 amino acids. Deletions cut 5 bases from V and 4 bases from J, with 16 bases between. This CDR3 reads CSAPTLGMSDTQYF. The CDR3 DNA sequence: TGCAGTGCTCCGACCCTAGGGATGTCAGATACGCAGTATTTT.

This clonotype was counted a few times. The chain is built from TRBV12-3 or TRBV12-4 and TRBJ2-5; possible D gene TRBD1, 5 bases. The CDR3 consists of 15 residues. With 2 bases removed from V and 5 bases from J, the gap between germline ends came to 15 bases. In DNA, the CDR3 is TGTGCCAGCAGTTTACCAGGGTTCCGTTCGGAGACCCAGTACTTC. Protein product: CASSLPGFRSETQYF.

In this sample, this clonotype turned up a few times. At one end, the junction sequence differs from germline, possibly due to a read error. The J gene is TRBJ2-6, the V gene TRBV4-3; perhaps TRBD1 as D (5 bases). CDR1 is LGHNA, CDR2 YSLEER, per germline. The CDR3 loop spans 16 amino acids. As DNA, the CDR3 is TGCGCCAGCAGCCAAGATCCGAACTCTGGGGCCAACGTCCAGACTTTC. Amino acid sequence: CASSQDPNSGANVQTF.

This rearrangement joins TRBV4-1 to TRBJ2-4, with 10 positions matching TRBD1. Germline assignment: CDR1 MGHRA and CDR2 YSYEKL. The CDR3 covers 16 residues. V gave up 2 bases and J gave up 6 bases; unmatched junction bases: 7. The CDR3 protein is CASSQPRQGAGNIQYF. CDR3 sequence (DNA): TGCGCCAGCAGCCAACCCAGACAGGGGGCGGGAAACATTCAGTACTTC.

The chain couples TRBV20-1 to TRBJ2-5; a possible D gene is TRBD2 (6 bases). Looked up from germline, CDR1 is DFQATT and CDR2 is SNEGSKA (reference sequence). This CDR3 spans 13 amino acids. V was trimmed by 3 bases and J by 5 bases, leaving 13 bases between them. The CDR3 DNA reads TGCAGTGCTAGGGGTAGCGGACGGGAGACCCAGTACTTC. It translates to CSARGSGRETQYF.

The chain joins TRBV7-2 to TRBJ1-2; TRBD1 agrees at 8 bases. The CDR3 has 14 amino acids. Germline V lookup: CDR1 SGHTA, CDR2 FQGNSA. With 3 bases clipped from V and 8 bases from J, the junction kept 8 bases outside the gene matches. The CDR3 protein is CASSFETGTGGYTF. Written as DNA, the CDR3 is TGTGCCAGCAGCTTTGAAACCGGGACAGGCGGCTACACCTTC.

The chain recombines TRBV11-3 with TRBJ2-1; no clear D. The V end was cut by 5 bases, the J end by 6 bases, with 14 bases between. CDR1 and CDR2 (germline): SGHNT, YENEEA. The CDR3 covers 14 residues. CDR3 sequence (DNA): TGTGCCAGCAGCCTCCGGTTCCGCCCCAATGAGCAGTTCTTC. This translates into CASSLRFRPNEQFF.

This clonotype appeared a few times. V is TRBV12-3 or TRBV12-4 and J is TRBJ2-7; no reliable D call. V lost 3 bases and J 7 bases, leaving 7 bases between the germline ends. The CDR3 totals 11 residues. The CDR3 sequence is CASSFPNEQYF. The CDR3, as DNA: TGTGCCAGCAGTTTTCCCAATGAGCAGTACTTC.

This clonotype has ten or more counts. The rearrangement uses TRBV20-1 and TRBJ2-7; 7 nucleotides agree with TRBD2. V was clipped by 7 bases and J by 4 bases; unmatched bases: 10. This CDR3 spans 13 amino acids. CDR1 and CDR2 (germline): DFQATT, SNEGSKA (reference sequence). CDR3 sequence reads: CSVPRLASYEQYF. DNA of the CDR3: TGCAGTGTTCCCCGACTAGCAAGTTACGAGCAGTACTTC.

The chain combines TRBV20-1 with TRBJ1-5; TRBD1 matches 8 bases. V lost 4 bases and J lost 1; bases outside the gene matches: 6. CDR1 and CDR2 (germline): DFQATT, SNEGSKA (reference sequence). CDR3 length: 15 amino acids. DNA for the CDR3: TGCAGTGCTACCTGGACAGGGACCAGCAATCAGCCCCAGCATTTT. It encodes CSATWTGTSNQPQHF.

This clonotype was recorded once. This chain connects TRBV30 to TRBJ2-1; a possible D gene is TRBD2 (5 bases). The CDR3 runs 11 residues. Germline assignment: CDR1 GTSNPN and CDR2 SVGIG (reference sequence). The V gene lost 4 bases and the J gene lost 15 bases, with 16 bases spanning the gap. CDR3 nucleotides: TGTGCCTGGACTGGTCGCGGAGGCCCGTTCTTC. This codes for CAWTGRGGPFF.

This chain connects TRBV4-3 to TRBJ2-1; unclear D gene. Germline CDR1 LGHNA, CDR2 YSLEER. Trimming took off 4 bases at V and 7 bases at J, with 14 bases between the two ends. The length of the CDR3 is 14 residues. CDR3 nucleotides: TGCGCCAGCAGCCCAGAGGTCAGCCGGAATGAGCAGTTCTTC. Encoded protein: CASSPEVSRNEQFF.